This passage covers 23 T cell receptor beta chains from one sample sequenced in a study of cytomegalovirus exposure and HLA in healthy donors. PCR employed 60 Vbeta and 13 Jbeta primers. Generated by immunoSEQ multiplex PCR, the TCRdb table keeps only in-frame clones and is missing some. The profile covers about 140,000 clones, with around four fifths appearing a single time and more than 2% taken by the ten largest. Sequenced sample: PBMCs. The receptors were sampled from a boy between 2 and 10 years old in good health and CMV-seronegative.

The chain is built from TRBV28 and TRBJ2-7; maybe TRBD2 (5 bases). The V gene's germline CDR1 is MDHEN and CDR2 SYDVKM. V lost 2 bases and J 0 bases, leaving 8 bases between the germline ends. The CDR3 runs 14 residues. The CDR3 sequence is CASSLRGYSYEQYF. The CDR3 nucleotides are TGTGCCAGCAGTTTACGGGGTTACTCCTACGAGCAGTACTTC.

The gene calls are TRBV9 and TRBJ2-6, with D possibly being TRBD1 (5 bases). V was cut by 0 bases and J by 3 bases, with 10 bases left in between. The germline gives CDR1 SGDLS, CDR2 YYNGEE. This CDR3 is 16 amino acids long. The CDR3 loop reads CASSVGGRVGANVLTF. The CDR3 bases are TGTGCCAGCAGCGTAGGCGGCAGGGTTGGGGCCAACGTCCTGACTTTC.

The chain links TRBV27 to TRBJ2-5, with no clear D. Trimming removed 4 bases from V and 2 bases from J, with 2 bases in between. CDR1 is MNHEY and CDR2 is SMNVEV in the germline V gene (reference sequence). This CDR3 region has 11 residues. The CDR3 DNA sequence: TGTGCCAGCAGTTCGCAAGAGACCCAGTACTTC. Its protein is CASSSQETQYF.

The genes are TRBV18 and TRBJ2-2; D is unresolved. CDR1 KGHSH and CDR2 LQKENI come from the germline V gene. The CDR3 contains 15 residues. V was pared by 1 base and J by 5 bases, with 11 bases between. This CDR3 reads CASSPRLADTGELFF. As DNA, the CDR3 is TGTGCCAGCTCACCACGGCTGGCAGATACCGGGGAGCTGTTTTTT. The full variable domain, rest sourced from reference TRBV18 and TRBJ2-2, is NAGVMQNPRHLVRRRGQEARLRCSPMKGHSHVYWYRQLPEEGLKFMVYLQKENIIDESGMPKERFSAEFPKEGPSILRIQQVVRGDSAAYFCASSPRLADTGELFFGEGSRLTVL.

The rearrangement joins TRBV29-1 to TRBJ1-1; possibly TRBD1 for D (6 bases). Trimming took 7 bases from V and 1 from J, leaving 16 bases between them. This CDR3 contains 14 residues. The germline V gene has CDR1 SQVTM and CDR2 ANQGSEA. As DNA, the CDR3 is TGCAGCGCCCTCGCCAGGGGTGGGAACACTGAAGCTTTCTTT. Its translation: CSALARGGNTEAFF.

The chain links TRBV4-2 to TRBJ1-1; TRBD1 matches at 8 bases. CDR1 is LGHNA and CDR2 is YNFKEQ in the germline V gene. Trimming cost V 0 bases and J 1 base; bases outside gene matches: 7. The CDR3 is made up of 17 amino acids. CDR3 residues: CASSQEGGQGKNTEAFF. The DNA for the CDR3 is TGTGCCAGCAGCCAAGAAGGTGGACAGGGAAAGAACACTGAAGCTTTCTTT.

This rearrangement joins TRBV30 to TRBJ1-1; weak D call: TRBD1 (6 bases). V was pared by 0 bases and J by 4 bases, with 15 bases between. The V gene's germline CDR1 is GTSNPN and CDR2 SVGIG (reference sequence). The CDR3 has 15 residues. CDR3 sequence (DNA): TGTGCCTGGAGTGTGGGGGCTGTTACAGGCACTGAAGCTTTCTTT. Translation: CAWSVGAVTGTEAFF.

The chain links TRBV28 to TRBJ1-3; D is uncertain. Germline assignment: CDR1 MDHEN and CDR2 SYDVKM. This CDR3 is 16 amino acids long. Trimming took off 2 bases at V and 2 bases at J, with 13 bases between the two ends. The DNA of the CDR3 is TGTGCCAGCAGTTTACTCCTCGGTGGTGCTGGAAACACCATATATTTT. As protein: CASSLLLGGAGNTIYF.

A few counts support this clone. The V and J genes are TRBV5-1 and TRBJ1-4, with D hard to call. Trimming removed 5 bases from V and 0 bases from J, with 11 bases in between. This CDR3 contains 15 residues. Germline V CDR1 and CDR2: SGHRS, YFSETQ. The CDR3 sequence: CASSLLLATNEKLFF. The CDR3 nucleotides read TGCGCCAGCAGTCTTCTTCTTGCAACTAATGAAAAACTGTTTTTT.

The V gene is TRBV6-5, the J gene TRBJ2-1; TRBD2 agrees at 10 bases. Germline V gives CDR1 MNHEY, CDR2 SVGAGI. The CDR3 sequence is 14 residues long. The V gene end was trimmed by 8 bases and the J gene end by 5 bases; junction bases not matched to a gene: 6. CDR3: CASGTSDGHNEQFF. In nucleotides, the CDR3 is TGTGCCAGCGGGACTAGCGACGGACACAATGAGCAGTTCTTC.

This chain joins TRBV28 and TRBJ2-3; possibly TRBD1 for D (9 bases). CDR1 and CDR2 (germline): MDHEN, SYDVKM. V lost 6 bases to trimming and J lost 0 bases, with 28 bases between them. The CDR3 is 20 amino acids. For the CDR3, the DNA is TGTGCCAGCAGCTCTCCTGCGGGGGGACAGGGAGGCTTGAGCACAGATACGCAGTATTTT. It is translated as CASSSPAGGQGGLSTDTQYF.

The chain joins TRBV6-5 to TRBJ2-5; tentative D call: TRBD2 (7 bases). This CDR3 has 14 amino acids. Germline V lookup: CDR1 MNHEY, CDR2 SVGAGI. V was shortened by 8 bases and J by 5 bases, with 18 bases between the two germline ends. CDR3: CASRRGARFETQYF. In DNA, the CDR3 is TGTGCCAGCCGTCGGGGGGCTCGTTTCGAGACCCAGTACTTC.

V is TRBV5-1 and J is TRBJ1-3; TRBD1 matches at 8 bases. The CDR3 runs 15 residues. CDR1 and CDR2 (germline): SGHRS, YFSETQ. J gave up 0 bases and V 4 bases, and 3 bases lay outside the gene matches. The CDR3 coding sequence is TGCGCCAGCAGCCGGGACAGGAGCTCTGGAAACACCATATATTTT. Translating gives CASSRDRSSGNTIYF.

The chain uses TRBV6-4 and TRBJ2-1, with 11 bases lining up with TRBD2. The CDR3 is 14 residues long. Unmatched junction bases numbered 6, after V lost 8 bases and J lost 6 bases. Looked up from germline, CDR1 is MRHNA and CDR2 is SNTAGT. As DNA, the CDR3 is TGTGCCAGCGGAAAACTAGCGGGAGCCAATGAGCAGTTCTTC. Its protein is CASGKLAGANEQFF.

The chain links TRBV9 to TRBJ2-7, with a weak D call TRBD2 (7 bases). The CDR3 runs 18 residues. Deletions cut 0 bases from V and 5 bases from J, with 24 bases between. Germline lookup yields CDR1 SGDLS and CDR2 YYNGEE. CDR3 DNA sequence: TGTGCCAGCAGCGTAGACCCGGGGGGCGCAGGTTCGGTCCACGAGCAGTACTTC. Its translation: CASSVDPGGAGSVHEQYF.

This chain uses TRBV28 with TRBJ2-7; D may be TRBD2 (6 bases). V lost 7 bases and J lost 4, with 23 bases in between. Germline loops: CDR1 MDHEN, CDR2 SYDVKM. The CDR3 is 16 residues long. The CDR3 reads CASTVSHLGTDYEQYF. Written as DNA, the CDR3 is TGTGCCAGCACAGTTTCGCATCTGGGGACTGATTACGAGCAGTACTTC.

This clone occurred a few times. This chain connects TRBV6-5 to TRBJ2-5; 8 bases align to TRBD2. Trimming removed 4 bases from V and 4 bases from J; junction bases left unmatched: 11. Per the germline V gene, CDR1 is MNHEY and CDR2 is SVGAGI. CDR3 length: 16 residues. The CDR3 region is CASSSGEASGGETQYF. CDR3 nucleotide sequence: TGTGCCAGCAGTTCCGGCGAGGCCAGCGGGGGAGAGACCCAGTACTTC.

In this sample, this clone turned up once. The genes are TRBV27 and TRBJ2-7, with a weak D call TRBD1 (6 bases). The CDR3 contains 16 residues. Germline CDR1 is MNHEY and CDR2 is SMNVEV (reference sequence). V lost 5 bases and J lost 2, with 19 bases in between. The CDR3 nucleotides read TGTGCCAGCAGTCCCCAGAGGACAGAAAACACCTACGAGCAGTACTTC. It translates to CASSPQRTENTYEQYF.

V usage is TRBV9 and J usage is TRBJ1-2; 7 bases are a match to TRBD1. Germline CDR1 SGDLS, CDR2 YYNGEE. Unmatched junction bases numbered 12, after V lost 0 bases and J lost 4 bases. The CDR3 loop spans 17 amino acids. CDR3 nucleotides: TGTGCCAGCAGCGTAGATCCCGCGGGGACAGCCGCCTATGGCTACACCTTC. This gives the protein CASSVDPAGTAAYGYTF.

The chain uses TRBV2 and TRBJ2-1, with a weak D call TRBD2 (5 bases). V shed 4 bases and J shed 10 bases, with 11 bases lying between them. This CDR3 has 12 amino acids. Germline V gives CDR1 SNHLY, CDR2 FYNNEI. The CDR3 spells CASSVEVVEQFF. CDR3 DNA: TGTGCCAGCAGTGTGGAGGTGGTGGAGCAGTTCTTC.

The CDR3 spells CASSSQGVYNEQFF. In nucleotides, the CDR3 is TGTGCCAGCTCGAGCCAAGGGGTCTACAATGAGCAGTTCTTC. The chain carries TRBV25-1 and TRBJ2-1; a possible D gene is TRBD1 (5 bases). V gave up 8 bases and J gave up 3 bases, with 14 bases separating them. The germline CDR1 and CDR2 sequences are MGHDK and SYGVNS. There are 14 residues in the CDR3.

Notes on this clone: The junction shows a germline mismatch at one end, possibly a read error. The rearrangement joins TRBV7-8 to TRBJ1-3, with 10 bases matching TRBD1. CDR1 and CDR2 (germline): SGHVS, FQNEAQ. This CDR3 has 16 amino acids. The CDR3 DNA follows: TGTGCCAGCAGCTTTTCCGGGACAGGGGTAGGAAACACCAAATATTTT. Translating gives CASSFSGTGVGNTKYF.

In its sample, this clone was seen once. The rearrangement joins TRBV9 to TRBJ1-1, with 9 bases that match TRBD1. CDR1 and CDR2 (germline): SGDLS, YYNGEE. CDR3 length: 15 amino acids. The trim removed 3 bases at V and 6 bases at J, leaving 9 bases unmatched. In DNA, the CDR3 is TGTGCCAGCAGCGCGGGACAGGGCACGGTGGCTGAAGCTTTCTTT. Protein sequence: CASSAGQGTVAEAFF.